This T cell receptor (beta chain) was obtained from a study of immune cell composition in non-small cell lung cancer. Overall study results and limits: Tumour-associated clones >0.5% occurred in approximately 31% of adenocarcinomas, roughly four fifths of squamous. Lung squamous cell carcinoma tumours had significantly higher top 10 clone scores and productive clonality than lung adenocarcinoma.

Sequencing used immunoSEQ multiplex PCR; TCRdb keeps in-frame clones, though not all of them. The repertoire has approximately 4,400 clones, under 80% of them found once; the top ten carry approximately 28%. On this clone: Antigen specificity is unknown.

The J segment lost 3 bases and the V segment lost 0 bases, leaving 7 bases of the junction unmatched. The CDR3 loop spans 17 amino acids. Germline CDR1 and CDR2: SGDLS and YYNGEE. The chain links TRBV9 to TRBJ1-4; 8 nucleotides line up with TRBD1. Sequenced material: lung tumor tissue. The receptor was isolated from a human donor with non-small cell lung cancer. The CDR3 DNA sequence: TGTGCCAGCAGCGTAGCTACAGGGGGGGTGCCTAATGAAAAACTGTTTTTT. Residues: CASSVATGGVPNEKLFF.